Shown below are 2 T cell receptor beta chains from a single sample sequenced in a study of graft-versus-host responses after intestinal transplantation. Lymphocytes from graft epithelium and lamina propria were isolated. Repertoires were generated with immunoSEQ multiplex PCR, while TCRdb's copy carries only in-frame clones and drops some. The repertoire holds more than 12,000 clones, with roughly 60% as singletons. The sample here was ileum tissue, taken 524 days after transplant. The receptors shown here come from a human patient who received an intestinal transplant, so some T cells may come from the graft donor.

The sample holds a few counts of this clone. The chain carries TRBV6-6 and TRBJ2-1; D is perhaps TRBD1 (6 bases). V lost 8 bases and J 3 bases, leaving 8 bases between the germline ends. This CDR3 contains 12 residues. Germline V lookup: CDR1 MNHNY, CDR2 SVGAGI (reference sequence). The chain's CDR3 is CASGQLYNEQFF. CDR3 coding DNA: TGTGCCAGCGGACAGCTCTACAATGAGCAGTTCTTC.

This clone was counted a few times. This chain uses TRBV29-1 with TRBJ1-2, with 12 bases fitting TRBD1. The trim removed 7 bases at V and 7 bases at J, leaving 10 bases unmatched. The length of the CDR3 is 14 residues. Germline V gene data show CDR1 as SQVTM and CDR2 as ANQGSEA. CDR3 region: CSGAGWGQGAGYTF. The CDR3 nucleotides read TGCAGCGGCGCGGGTTGGGGACAGGGGGCTGGCTACACCTTC.